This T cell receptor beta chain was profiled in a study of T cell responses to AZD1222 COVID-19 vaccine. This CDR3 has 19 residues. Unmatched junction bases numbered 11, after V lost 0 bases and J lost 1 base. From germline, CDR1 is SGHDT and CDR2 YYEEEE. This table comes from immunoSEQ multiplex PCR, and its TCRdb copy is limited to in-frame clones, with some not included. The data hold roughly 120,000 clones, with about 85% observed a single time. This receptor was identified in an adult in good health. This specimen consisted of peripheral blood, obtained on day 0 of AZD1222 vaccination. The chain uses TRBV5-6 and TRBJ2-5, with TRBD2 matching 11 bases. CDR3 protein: CASSLDGFNSGGAQETQYF. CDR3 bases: TGTGCCAGCAGCTTGGATGGTTTTAATAGCGGGGGGGCCCAAGAGACCCAGTACTTC.